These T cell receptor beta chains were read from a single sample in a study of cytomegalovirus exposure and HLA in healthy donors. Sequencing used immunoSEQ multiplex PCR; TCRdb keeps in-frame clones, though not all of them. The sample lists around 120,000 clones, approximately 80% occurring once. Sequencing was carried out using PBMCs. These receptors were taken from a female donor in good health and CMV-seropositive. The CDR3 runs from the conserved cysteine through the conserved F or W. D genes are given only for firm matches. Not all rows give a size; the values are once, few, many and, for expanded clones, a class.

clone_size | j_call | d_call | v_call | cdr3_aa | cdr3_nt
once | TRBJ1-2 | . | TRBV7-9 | CASSSAGGGYGYTF | TGTGCCAGCAGCTCGGCGGGGGGGGGCTATGGCTACACCTTC
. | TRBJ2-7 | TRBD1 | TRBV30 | CAWSIGTGGPFEQYF | TGTGCCTGGAGTATAGGGACAGGGGGCCCCTTTGAGCAGTACTTC
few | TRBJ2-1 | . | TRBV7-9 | CATPPTGGRSNEQFF | TGTGCCACGCCTCCAACGGGGGGCAGAAGCAATGAGCAGTTCTTC
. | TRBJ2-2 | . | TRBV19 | CASKEGRSGTPGELFF | TGTGCCAGTAAGGAGGGACGCTCGGGCACCCCCGGGGAGCTGTTTTTT
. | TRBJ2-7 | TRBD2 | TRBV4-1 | CASSQDPTSGSYEQYF | TGCGCCAGCAGCCAAGATCCGACTAGCGGGAGCTACGAGCAGTACTTC
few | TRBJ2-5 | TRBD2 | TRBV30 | CAWGGVQETQYF | TGTGCCTGGGGGGGGGTACAAGAGACCCAGTACTTC
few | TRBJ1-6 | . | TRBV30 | CAWSRETNSPLHF | TGTGCCTGGAGTCGAGAAACGAATTCACCCCTCCACTTT
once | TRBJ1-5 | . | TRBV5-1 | CASSPTSSNQPQHF | TGCGCCAGCAGCCCCACAAGTAGCAATCAGCCCCAGCATTTT
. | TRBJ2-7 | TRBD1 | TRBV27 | CASSSSGTGDYEQYF | TGTGCCAGCAGTTCTTCCGGGACAGGGGACTACGAGCAGTACTTC
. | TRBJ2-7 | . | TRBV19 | CASTPAGGHEQYF | TGTGCCAGTACCCCGGCAGGAGGGCACGAGCAGTACTTC
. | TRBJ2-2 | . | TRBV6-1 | CASSGRGVGELFF | TGTGCCAGCAGTGGCAGGGGGGTCGGGGAGCTGTTTTTT
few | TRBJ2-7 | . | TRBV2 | CAIKQKTAYEQYF | TGTGCCATCAAACAGAAGACAGCATACGAGCAGTACTTC
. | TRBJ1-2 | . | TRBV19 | CASSMRPGIRGYTF | TGTGCCAGTAGTATGAGGCCCGGGATCCGTGGCTACACCTTC
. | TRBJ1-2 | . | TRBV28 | CASSLHREGPYGYTF | TGTGCCAGCAGTTTACACAGGGAGGGGCCCTATGGCTACACCTTC
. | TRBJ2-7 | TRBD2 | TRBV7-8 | CASSLWEGMVYEQYF | TGTGCCAGCAGCTTATGGGAGGGAATGGTCTACGAGCAGTACTTC
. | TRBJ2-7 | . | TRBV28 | CAIGTEIYEQYF | TGTGCCATAGGCACGGAGATCTACGAGCAGTACTTC
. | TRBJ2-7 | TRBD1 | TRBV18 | CASSPDRGFHEQYF | TGTGCCAGCTCCCCGGACAGGGGATTCCACGAGCAGTACTTC
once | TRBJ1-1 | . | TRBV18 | CASSPLDSLGTEAFF | TGTGCCAGCTCACCTTTGGACAGTCTAGGCACTGAAGCTTTCTTT